Listed here are 19 T cell receptor beta chains from one sample, sequenced in a study of regulatory T cells in long-lasting Graves disease. As to time point: persistent/refractory GD, antithyroid drugs over 5 years with positive TRAb. With RNA extracted from PBMCs as input, the TCR library was made. For TCR beta, libraries came from iRepertoire HTBI primers and Arm-PCR of CDR3 regions. Each CDR3 protein is one row after TCRdb ran MiXCR on the multiplex PCR reads. Of a few hundred thousand distinct CDR3 sequences detected, 23% appear once; the ten largest clones hold about 27%. Material: peripheral blood mononuclear cells (PBMCs), obtained when the disease was refractory, from a patient treated with antithyroid drugs. The receptors come from a female donor with Graves disease.

The chain has TRBV28 and TRBJ1-1; 9 nucleotides match TRBD1. The CDR3 length is 14 residues. J lost 3 bases, V lost 6 bases, and 5 bases had no gene match. Germline CDR1 is MDHEN and CDR2 is SYDVKM. CDR3 nucleotide sequence: TGTGCCAGCAGCAGGGACAGGGACTACACTGAAGCTTTCTTT. It codes for CASSRDRDYTEAFF.

As concerns this clonotype: The DNA is left out, because the CDR3 cannot be placed on it with certainty; the CDR3 is given as TCRdb lists it. The rearrangement joins TRBV5-1 to TRBJ2-7; TRBD1, as called in the table, went unchecked against the DNA. 14 amino acids form the CDR3, both terminal residues included. In germline, CDR1 is SGHRS, CDR2 YFSETQ. This CDR3 is CASSLEDFWGTGSF.

This chain links TRBV3-1 with TRBJ2-7, with D unresolved. Germline loops: CDR1 LGHDT, CDR2 YNNKEL (reference sequence). The CDR3 is 13 amino acids. Trimming removed 5 bases from V and 2 bases from J, with 10 bases in between. This CDR3 reads CASSTRHAYEQYF. In nucleotides, the CDR3 is TGTGCCAGCAGCACGCGACACGCCTACGAGCAGTACTTC.

The chain has TRBV6-2 or TRBV6-3 and TRBJ1-2, with 7 bases fitting TRBD1. Unmatched junction bases numbered 12, after V lost 6 bases and J lost 8 bases. The CDR3 length is 14 residues. The germline V gene encodes CDR1 MNHEY and CDR2 SVGEGT. The CDR3 spells CASRRQGPLGGYTF. CDR3 DNA: TGTGCCAGCAGGCGACAGGGACCTCTTGGCGGCTACACCTTC.

This clonotype has at least ten counts. V gene TRBV7-3 combines with J gene TRBJ2-5; D is possibly TRBD1 (6 bases). The ends were cut back, 2 bases at V and 2 bases at J, with 15 bases in the middle. The germline V gene has CDR1 SGHTA and CDR2 FQGTGA. This CDR3 region has 16 residues. The CDR3 loop reads CASSLGRRDKQETQYF. Here the CDR3 DNA reads TGTGCCAGCAGCTTAGGGCGCCGGGACAAACAAGAGACCCAGTACTTC.

This clonotype was observed a handful of times. The rearrangement joins TRBV10-3 to TRBJ1-5; tentative D call: TRBD1 (5 bases). Germline assignment: CDR1 ENHRY and CDR2 SYGVKD. Trimming shortened V by 0 bases and J by 2 bases, and 5 bases separated the two germline ends. The CDR3 runs 14 residues. DNA of the CDR3: TGTGCCATCAGTGAGTCGGGGGGCAATCAGCCCCAGCATTTT. It codes for CAISESGGNQPQHF.

This clonotype was counted a few times. The gene calls are TRBV7-8 and TRBJ2-7; 10 positions match TRBD2. V lost 7 bases and J lost 1; bases outside the gene matches: 7. This CDR3 has 15 amino acids. CDR1 and CDR2 (germline): SGHVS, FQNEAQ. The CDR3 DNA sequence: TGTGCCAGCACCGAGGGACTAGCGCTTTCCTACGAGCAGTACTTC. It is translated as CASTEGLALSYEQYF.

Many counts were recorded for this clonotype. This chain joins TRBV20-1 and TRBJ1-4, with D tentatively TRBD1 (5 bases). Germline V lookup: CDR1 DFQATT, CDR2 SNEGSKA (reference sequence). The CDR3 has 13 residues. The V end was cut by 6 bases, the J end by 4 bases, with 12 bases between. The CDR3 reads CSATGTGNEKLFF. Here the CDR3 DNA reads TGCAGTGCGACCGGGACGGGTAATGAAAAACTGTTTTTT.

This clonotype was recorded many times. One end of the junction does not line up with germline, which may come from a read error. This chain uses TRBV12-3 or TRBV12-4 with TRBJ1-2; D not resolved. The CDR3 loop spans 13 amino acids. In DNA form, the CDR3 reads TGTGCCAGCAGTCCTAACGGGATTTATGGCTACGCCTTC. This translates into CASSPNGIYGYAF.

This sequence joins TRBV20-1 and TRBJ2-7; D unclear. CDR1 is DFQATT and CDR2 is SNEGSKA in the germline V gene (reference sequence). This CDR3 has 14 amino acids. The V gene lost 0 bases and the J gene lost 5 bases, with 14 bases spanning the gap. The CDR3 DNA follows: TGCAGTGCTAGAGATCCGGGTAAGGGTAACGAGCAGTACTTC. Translation: CSARDPGKGNEQYF.

As to this clonotype: A much larger clone is a single base away; this may be a read error. This CDR3 is CASSPRTANGYTF. In DNA, the CDR3 is TGTGCCAGCAGCCCCCGGACAGCGAATGGCTACACCTTC. This chain joins TRBV11-2 and TRBJ1-2; D perhaps matches TRBD1 (6 bases). The CDR3 loop spans 13 amino acids. Per germline, CDR1 SGHAT and CDR2 FQNNGV. Trimming took off 5 bases at V and 6 bases at J, with 13 bases between the two ends.

This clonotype was picked up many times. This chain joins TRBV5-1 and TRBJ1-2; D unresolved. Germline-derived CDR1 and CDR2 are SGHRS and YFSETQ. This CDR3 is built from 15 residues. The germline V and J ends were trimmed by 2 bases and 4 bases, with 15 bases remaining between them. CDR3 loop: CASSFRGSSSYGYTF. The DNA of the CDR3 is TGCGCCAGCAGCTTTCGCGGATCCTCGTCCTATGGCTACACCTTC.

Many counts were recorded for this clonotype. This rearrangement joins TRBV11-2 to TRBJ2-3; D is uncertain. This CDR3 contains 13 residues. V was clipped by 9 bases and J by 2 bases, with 12 bases between them. In germline, CDR1 is SGHAT, CDR2 FQNNGV. The CDR3 coding sequence is TGTGCCAGTACCATGAGCCTCACAGATACGCAGTATTTT. It specifies CASTMSLTDTQYF. The full variable domain, completed using reference TRBV11-2 and TRBJ2-3, is EAGVAQSPRYKIIEKRQSVAFWCNPISGHATLYWYQQILGQGPKLLIQFQNNGVVDDSQLPKDRFSAERLKGVDSTLKIQPAKLEDSAVYLCASTMSLTDTQYFGPGTRLTVL.

CDR3 in DNA: TGTGCCAGCAGTGAGTGGACAGCCTCTGGAAACACCATATATTTT. As protein: CASSEWTASGNTIYF. This chain uses TRBV6-1 with TRBJ1-3, with TRBD1 as a possible D gene (6 bases). There are 15 residues in the CDR3. V lost 3 bases and J 0 bases, leaving 9 bases between the germline ends. Germline V CDR1 and CDR2: MNHNS, SASEGT.

There are a few counts of this clonotype. The chain recombines TRBV19 with TRBJ1-5; the D gene is possibly TRBD1 (5 bases). Germline CDR1 reads LNHDA; CDR2 reads SQIVND (reference sequence). Trimming pared 7 bases from V and 6 bases from J, leaving 13 bases between. The CDR3 length is 13 residues. CDR3 sequence (DNA): TGTGCCAGTAATGACAGACCCGGTCAGCCCCAGCATTTT. This sequence encodes CASNDRPGQPQHF.

This clonotype was seen a few times. A clone one base away is much larger, so this may be a read error. J is TRBJ1-1 and V is TRBV2; a possible D gene is TRBD1 (6 bases). Germline loops: CDR1 SNHLY, CDR2 FYNNEI. Trimming cost V 6 bases and J 3 bases, with 17 bases left between them. The CDR3 has 15 amino acids. The DNA for the CDR3 is TGTGCCAGCAGAACTGGGCAGGGGAGGGACACTGAAGCTTTCTTT. This encodes CASRTGQGRDTEAFF.

The chain carries TRBV7-2 and TRBJ1-5; TRBD1 might be the D (6 bases). Germline CDR1 reads SGHTA; CDR2 reads FQGNSA. The CDR3 extends over 14 amino acids. V dropped 6 bases and J dropped 5 bases, with 14 bases sitting between them. In DNA form, the CDR3 reads TGTGCCAGCAGGAGACAGGTTCCCGATCAGCCCCAGCATTTT. It translates to CASRRQVPDQPQHF.

The chain has TRBV7-8 and TRBJ2-4; TRBD2 is a possible D gene (6 bases). Trimming took 5 bases from V and 0 from J, leaving 14 bases between them. CDR1 and CDR2 from the germline V gene are SGHVS and FQNEAQ. The CDR3 runs 16 residues. The chain's CDR3 is CASSPRGSLAKNIQYF. The CDR3, as DNA: TGTGCCAGCAGCCCCCGGGGGAGTCTAGCCAAAAACATTCAGTACTTC.

This clonotype occurred a few times. The chain combines TRBV4-3 with TRBJ2-7; possibly TRBD2 for D (6 bases). There are 15 residues in the CDR3. Germline assignment: CDR1 LGHNA and CDR2 YSLEER. The V gene lost 0 bases and the J gene lost 4 bases, with 13 bases spanning the gap. DNA for the CDR3: TGCGCCAGCAGCCAAGATCGGCAGGGAGGTTACGAGCAGTACTTC. Amino acids: CASSQDRQGGYEQYF.